This passage covers 26 T cell receptor beta chains from one sample sequenced in a study of cytomegalovirus exposure and HLA in healthy donors. In the PCR, 60 Vbeta and 13 Jbeta primers were used. Method: immunoSEQ multiplex PCR; TCRdb's copy keeps in-frame clones and lacks some. The sample has 96,000 or so clones, and its top ten clones hold 5.5%. Sequenced input: PBMCs. These receptors came from a girl aged 5-17 years in good health and CMV-seropositive.

The CDR3: CASSQEGAGGSNTGELFF. The CDR3 DNA reads as TGTGCCAGCAGCCAAGAGGGGGCGGGGGGTTCTAACACCGGGGAGCTGTTTTTT. This chain connects TRBV4-2 to TRBJ2-2; 8 bases agree with TRBD2. This CDR3 has 18 amino acids. CDR1 is LGHNA and CDR2 is YNFKEQ in the germline V gene. V shed 0 bases and J 2 bases; nucleotides not matched to a gene: 8.

The chain links TRBV6-5 to TRBJ1-2; TRBD1 agrees at 8 bases. The CDR3 is 14 amino acids. Germline V gene data show CDR1 as MNHEY and CDR2 as SVGAGI. The junction had 11 bases not matched to a gene; V was cut back by 6 bases and J by 8 bases. CDR3 nucleotide sequence: TGTGCCAGCAGCCAGACAGGGGAGACGTACGGCTACACCTTC. It translates to CASSQTGETYGYTF.

The chain is built from TRBV4-3 and TRBJ2-1; 9 bases match TRBD2. Germline loops: CDR1 LGHNA, CDR2 YSLEER. The CDR3 has 16 amino acids. V gave up 2 bases and J gave up 4 bases; unmatched junction bases: 6. The CDR3 DNA is TGCGCCAGCAGCCAATCATTAGCGGGGGCATACAATGAGCAGTTCTTC. Amino acid sequence: CASSQSLAGAYNEQFF.

This chain connects TRBV12-5 to TRBJ2-7; no definite D call. Per the germline V gene, CDR1 is LGHNT and CDR2 is FRNRAP. The length of the CDR3 is 12 residues. The germline V and J ends were trimmed by 3 bases and 5 bases, with 8 bases remaining between them. CDR3 coding DNA: TGTGCTAGTGGTTTTTCACTTGACGAGCAGTACTTC. Translation gives CASGFSLDEQYF.

The V gene is TRBV7-3, the J gene TRBJ1-1; 9 bases are shared with TRBD1. CDR1 and CDR2 (germline): SGHTA, FQGTGA. Trimming at V came to 5 bases and at J to 5 bases, leaving 9 bases not matched to a gene. The CDR3 has 15 amino acids. The CDR3 coding sequence is TGTGCCAGCAGCGAACCCGGGACAGGGTTAACTGAAGCTTTCTTT. It yields the protein CASSEPGTGLTEAFF.

This rearrangement joins TRBV4-2 to TRBJ2-6; D call uncertain. The germline gives CDR1 LGHNA, CDR2 YNFKEQ. The CDR3 totals 18 residues. The V gene lost 0 bases and the J gene lost 0 bases, with 12 bases spanning the gap. CDR3 sequence reads: CASSQEDTASSGANVLTF. The CDR3 nucleotides are TGTGCCAGCAGCCAAGAAGACACGGCCAGCTCTGGGGCCAACGTCCTGACTTTC.

This chain uses TRBV9 with TRBJ2-3; possible D gene TRBD1, 5 bases. This CDR3 is built from 16 residues. Between the trimmed V and J ends, which lost 0 bases and 2 bases, there was a span of 13 bases. Looked up from germline, CDR1 is SGDLS and CDR2 is YYNGEE. The CDR3 region is CASSVGKGPFTDTQYF. DNA of the CDR3: TGTGCCAGCAGCGTAGGGAAGGGGCCCTTCACAGATACGCAGTATTTT.

The V call is TRBV6-1, the J call TRBJ1-5; 7 nucleotides align to TRBD1. The CDR3 totals 15 residues. With 8 bases clipped from V and 0 bases from J, the junction kept 7 bases outside the gene matches. Germline V lookup: CDR1 MNHNS, CDR2 SASEGT. The chain's CDR3 is CASHITGDSNQPQHF. The CDR3 bases are TGTGCCAGCCATATTACAGGGGATAGCAATCAGCCCCAGCATTTT.

This chain links TRBV6-5 with TRBJ1-1, with D perhaps TRBD1 (5 bases). CDR3 length equals 13 residues. Germline CDR1 is MNHEY and CDR2 is SVGAGI. V lost 2 bases to trimming and J lost 3 bases, with 7 bases between them. The CDR3 loop reads CASSYRGDTEAFF. DNA of the CDR3: TGTGCCAGCAGTTACAGGGGCGACACTGAAGCTTTCTTT.

The chain combines TRBV18 with TRBJ2-1, with 12 bases that match TRBD2. The germline V gene encodes CDR1 KGHSH and CDR2 LQKENI. Trimming at V came to 4 bases and at J to 5 bases, leaving 3 bases not matched to a gene. CDR3 length: 15 residues. The chain's CDR3 is CASSQGLAGDNEQFF. The CDR3 DNA sequence: TGTGCCAGCTCACAGGGACTAGCGGGCGACAATGAGCAGTTCTTC.

As concerns this clone: Different DNA sequences within this sample yield the same CDR3. The CDR3 loop is CASSQGPPGNTEAFF. The CDR3 DNA reads as TGCGCCAGCAGCCAAGGGCCACCAGGTAACACTGAAGCTTTCTTT. The chain couples TRBV4-3 to TRBJ1-1; no firm D call. In germline, CDR1 is LGHNA, CDR2 YSLEER. The CDR3 contains 15 residues. V lost 1 base and J lost 2, with 11 bases in between.

V is TRBV9 and J is TRBJ1-4; 7 positions agree with TRBD1. Germline V gives CDR1 SGDLS, CDR2 YYNGEE. CDR3 size: 14 residues. The ends lost 4 bases at V and 8 bases at J; junction bases unmatched: 8. The CDR3 nucleotides read TGTGCCAGCAGCTCTGACAGGGTCCAGGAAAAACTGTTTTTT. It encodes CASSSDRVQEKLFF.

The chain combines TRBV5-1 with TRBJ1-1, with 9 bases aligning to TRBD1. CDR1 and CDR2 (germline): SGHRS, YFSETQ. V lost 0 bases and J lost 5; bases outside the gene matches: 5. This CDR3 has 15 amino acids. CDR3 loop: CASSLDGQGKTEAFF. CDR3 sequence (DNA): TGCGCCAGCAGCTTGGACGGACAGGGGAAAACTGAAGCTTTCTTT.

The chain recombines TRBV18 with TRBJ2-7; D is ambiguous. V was trimmed by 6 bases and J by 3 bases, leaving 12 bases between them. The CDR3 is 13 residues long. Looked up from germline, CDR1 is KGHSH and CDR2 is LQKENI. The DNA for the CDR3 is TGTGCCAGCTCCCTCACCCCTAACTACGAGCAGTACGTC. Translated: CASSLTPNYEQYV.

The chain links TRBV12-5 to TRBJ2-1; 9 positions agree with TRBD1. CDR1 is LGHNT, CDR2 FRNRAP, per germline. This CDR3 region has 16 residues. Unmatched junction bases numbered 8, after V lost 0 bases and J lost 8 bases. CDR3 loop: CASGLVGGQGIHEQFF. The CDR3 DNA sequence: TGTGCTAGTGGTTTGGTGGGGGGACAGGGTATCCATGAGCAGTTCTTC.

The rearrangement links TRBV4-1 to TRBJ1-5; no clear D. The ends were cut back, 4 bases at V and 8 bases at J, with 12 bases in the middle. The germline V gene encodes CDR1 MGHRA and CDR2 YSYEKL. The CDR3 has 13 residues. The CDR3 region is CASSLGVLEPQHF. The CDR3 DNA sequence: TGCGCCAGCAGCCTCGGGGTGTTAGAGCCCCAGCATTTT.

The chain has TRBV5-4 and TRBJ1-6; tentative D call: TRBD1 (5 bases). Germline lookup yields CDR1 SGHNT and CDR2 YYREEE (reference sequence). Trimming took off 2 bases at V and 8 bases at J, with 8 bases between the two ends. The CDR3 has 13 amino acids. CDR3 in DNA: TGTGCCAGCAGCTTCGGGACTTATTCACCCCTCCACTTT. Its translation is CASSFGTYSPLHF.

V gene TRBV12-5 combines with J gene TRBJ1-5; perhaps TRBD1 as D (5 bases). V dropped 8 bases and J dropped 2 bases, with 13 bases sitting between them. The CDR3 sequence is 14 residues long. Germline CDR1 and CDR2: LGHNT and FRNRAP. The CDR3 nucleotides read TGTGCTAGTAAACAGGCCGCAGGCAATCAGCCCCAGCATTTT. Translated, it gives CASKQAAGNQPQHF.

The rearrangement uses TRBV18 and TRBJ2-7, with 10 nucleotides matching TRBD1. Germline V gene data show CDR1 as KGHSH and CDR2 as LQKENI. The CDR3 has 17 residues. V gave up 2 bases and J gave up 5 bases; unmatched junction bases: 12. The CDR3 region has the DNA TGTGCCAGCTCACCATTTTTTTCTGGACAGGGGGTCCACGAGCAGTACTTC. Amino acids: CASSPFFSGQGVHEQYF.

This chain joins TRBV5-1 and TRBJ2-2, with 8 bases aligning to TRBD1. The J segment lost 4 bases and the V segment lost 3 bases, leaving 5 bases of the junction unmatched. The CDR3 covers 15 residues. Germline CDR1 is SGHRS and CDR2 is YFSETQ. CDR3 in DNA: TGCGCCAGCAGCTCAGGACAGGGAGGCACCGGGGAGCTGTTTTTT. Amino acid sequence: CASSSGQGGTGELFF. Combining the CDR3 with reference TRBV5-1 and TRBJ2-2 gives the whole variable domain KAGVTQTPRYLIKTRGQQVTLSCSPISGHRSVSWYQQTPGQGLQFLFEYFSETQRNKGNFPGRFSGRQFSNSRSEMNVSTLELGDSALYLCASSSGQGGTGELFFGEGSRLTVL.

The CDR3 is CASSLEAGGGVETQYF. CDR3 bases: TGTGCCAGCAGCTTAGAAGCAGGGGGCGGGGTAGAGACCCAGTACTTC. This rearrangement joins TRBV7-7 to TRBJ2-5; 8 bases fit TRBD1. This CDR3 has 16 amino acids. Germline V gene sequence: CDR1 SSHAT, CDR2 FNYEAQ (reference sequence). The junction had 8 bases not matched to a gene; V was cut back by 1 base and J by 4 bases.

The gene calls are TRBV5-1 and TRBJ1-4, with D tentatively TRBD1 (5 bases). Germline values: CDR1 SGHRS, CDR2 YFSETQ. The length of the CDR3 is 13 residues. V was cut by 2 bases and J by 8 bases, with 10 bases left in between. DNA of the CDR3: TGCGCCAGCAGCTTCGGGCAGGGCGAAAAACTGTTTTTT. Translating gives CASSFGQGEKLFF.

The chain joins TRBV4-1 to TRBJ2-5, with unresolved D. CDR3 length: 15 amino acids. Germline assignment: CDR1 MGHRA and CDR2 YSYEKL. V gave up 1 base and J gave up 4 bases, with 13 bases separating them. The CDR3 is CASSQGAQNIETQYF. In DNA form, the CDR3 reads TGCGCCAGCAGCCAAGGGGCGCAGAATATAGAGACCCAGTACTTC.

This rearrangement joins TRBV14 to TRBJ1-6; the match to TRBD1 covers 10 bases. Trimming cost V 4 bases and J 10 bases; bases outside gene matches: 7. The germline gives CDR1 SGHDN, CDR2 FVKESK. The CDR3 length is 15 residues. The CDR3 DNA is TGTGCCAGCAGCCCTAAGGGACAGGGGAGATCACCCCTCCACTTT. This codes for CASSPKGQGRSPLHF.

The V gene is TRBV4-3, the J gene TRBJ1-1, with D perhaps matching TRBD1 (6 bases). V was clipped by 4 bases and J by 8 bases, with 20 bases between them. CDR1 and CDR2 (germline): LGHNA, YSLEER. This CDR3 spans 15 amino acids. The CDR3 is CASSPKVAGAGEAFF. CDR3 DNA: TGCGCCAGCAGCCCGAAGGTGGCGGGGGCTGGGGAAGCTTTCTTT.

This chain connects TRBV11-1 to TRBJ1-1, with 9 bases fitting TRBD1. The CDR3 spans 18 residues. Per the germline V gene, CDR1 is SGHAT and CDR2 is FQDESV (reference sequence). The V gene end was trimmed by 5 bases and the J gene end by 1 base; junction bases not matched to a gene: 14. The CDR3, as DNA: TGTGCCAGCAGCCTAGACGCCCCGACAGGGGGTTGGAACACTGAAGCTTTCTTT. It specifies CASSLDAPTGGWNTEAFF.